Listed below are T cell receptor beta chains from one sample, sequenced in a study of blood T cell repertoires in COVID-19. The table came from immunoSEQ multiplex PCR; TCRdb's copy has only in-frame clones and leaves some out. The repertoire holds more than 250,000 clones, with more than 75% as singletons. The sequenced sample consisted of PBMCs or T cells enriched from blood (not recorded which). The receptors derive from a woman under 30 who had recovered from COVID-19. CDR3s include the opening cysteine and the closing phenylalanine or tryptophan. Fields, in order: V gene, J gene, CDR3 protein.

>TRBV12-3/TRBV12-4|TRBJ1-2
CASSGSRLYGYTF
>TRBV14|TRBJ1-3
CASSQSKGLPFGNTIYF
>TRBV2|TRBJ2-1
CASSDRGRARFF
>TRBV29-1|TRBJ1-2
CSVRFRDRGSVYGYTF
>TRBV15|TRBJ1-1
CATSRGGAEAFF
>TRBV19|TRBJ1-3
CASTQGANGWNTIYF
>TRBV28|TRBJ1-1
CASLTGQNTEAFF
>TRBV3-1/TRBV3-2|TRBJ2-3
CASSTGGATDTQYF
>TRBV24-1|TRBJ2-7
CATSEYTGRGYEQYF
>TRBV5-1|TRBJ1-6
CASSLGQGRSYNSPLHF
>TRBV10-2|TRBJ2-1
CASSEHALRGDYNEQFF
>TRBV5-1|TRBJ1-6
CASSLEVTSSYNSPLHF
>TRBV28|TRBJ1-2
CASSLLWEGGYTF
>TRBV2|TRBJ1-2
CASGDRGHYGYTF
>TRBV28|TRBJ1-4
CASRTGGEKLFF
>TRBV11-3|TRBJ2-3
CASSLGQSGTDTQYF
>TRBV6-1|TRBJ2-1
CASSEGLAGEQFF
>TRBV5-8|TRBJ1-5
CASGLNRAQPQHF
>TRBV19|TRBJ1-1
CASSIRWQGTNTEAFF
>TRBV5-1|TRBJ1-2
CASSLSRDGEGYTF
>TRBV30|TRBJ1-2
CAWTPGTANGYTF
>TRBV11-2|TRBJ1-4
CASSLAQVKKLFF
>TRBV28|TRBJ1-2
CASCSEGEGDYGYTF
>TRBV7-5|TRBJ1-2
CARSPGGNRVSGGYTF
>TRBV7-8|TRBJ2-7
CASSWGQGANEQYF
>TRBV30|TRBJ2-2
CAWGTSGGFANTGELFF
>TRBV11-2|TRBJ2-3
CASSEAGQVADTQYF
>TRBV7-2|TRBJ2-7
CASTTAESSYEQYF
>TRBV7-6|TRBJ2-5
CASSLRRTGRETQYF
>TRBV5-4|TRBJ2-7
CASSLVWTSPSEQYF
>TRBV10-2|TRBJ1-5
CASSERQVDQPQHF
>TRBV9|TRBJ2-3
CASSVGEGTSGSGWDTQYF
>TRBV12-3/TRBV12-4|TRBJ2-5
CASSQGETQYF
>TRBV12-5|TRBJ1-5
CASGLVAGQGAHQPQHF
>TRBV30|TRBJ1-3
CAWSVDGGRWGNTIYF
>TRBV4-2|TRBJ2-7
CASSQDNGAYEQYF
>TRBV9|TRBJ1-1
CASSVGTANTEAFF
>TRBV18|TRBJ2-1
CASSPTGTRRFYNEQFF
>TRBV2|TRBJ1-2
CASSTRAGFDYGYTF
>TRBV7-5|TRBJ1-5
CVRSLRRGNQPQHF
>TRBV4-1|TRBJ1-5
CASSQAENRPNQPQHF
>TRBV5-1|TRBJ1-4
CASSLALREGEKLFF
>TRBV10-1|TRBJ1-1
CASSEGQMAEAFF
>TRBV7-8|TRBJ1-2
CASSQGQGNYGYTF
>TRBV11-1|TRBJ2-3
CASSVDRYTQYF
>TRBV3-1/TRBV3-2|TRBJ2-2
CASSQSGSGGELFF
>TRBV7-9|TRBJ1-1
CASSSSLNTEAFF
>TRBV4-2|TRBJ2-7
CASSAPQGQSSYEQYF
>TRBV5-4|TRBJ1-1
CASSLDPGKMNTEAFF
>TRBV7-8|TRBJ1-5
CASSRDTMINQPQHF
>TRBV9|TRBJ2-5
CASSPTGQTKETQYF
>TRBV5-4|TRBJ2-5
CASSLKREVQETQYF
>TRBV29-1|TRBJ2-7
CSVTTGLHEQYF
>TRBV7-8|TRBJ2-1
CASSLRATSGPFRYNEQFF